What follows are 25 T cell receptor beta chains derived from one specimen sequenced in a study of blood T cell repertoires in COVID-19. The method was immunoSEQ multiplex PCR; TCRdb's version includes in-frame clones alone and lacks a portion of them. This table has around 97,000 clones, 70% to 90% appearing once. The sequenced sample consisted of peripheral blood. The receptors were sampled from a woman aged 60-75 years with acute or convalescent COVID-19.

The rearrangement uses TRBV19 and TRBJ1-2, with TRBD1 identical over 8 bases. The CDR3 is made up of 16 amino acids. In germline, CDR1 is LNHDA, CDR2 SQIVND (reference sequence). The V and J ends lost 7 bases and 2 bases, in that order; junction bases with no gene match: 12. The CDR3 DNA reads as TGTGCCAGTAAGGTGGCAGGGGGCTTCGACAACTATGGCTACACCTTC. Translating gives CASKVAGGFDNYGYTF.

This chain connects TRBV21-1 to TRBJ1-2; the table's D gene call, TRBD1, was not cross checked with the DNA. TRBV21-1 is a pseudogene locus. The CDR3 extends over 18 amino acids. Here the CDR3 DNA reads TGTGCCAGCAGCAAAGCTCGTCCGTCGGGACAGGGGGCCTATGGCTACACCTTC. It yields the protein CASSKARPSGQGAYGYTF.

This sequence joins TRBV5-1 and TRBJ2-1; a possible D gene is TRBD1 (6 bases). CDR3 length: 13 residues. Germline CDR1 is SGHRS and CDR2 is YFSETQ. Trimming removed 0 bases at V and 6 bases at J, with 7 bases between. CDR3 loop: CASSLGQVNEQFF. In DNA form, the CDR3 reads TGCGCCAGCAGCTTGGGACAGGTCAATGAGCAGTTCTTC.

The V and J genes are TRBV28 and TRBJ1-1; D perhaps matches TRBD1 (5 bases). V was clipped by 1 base and J by 7 bases, with 10 bases between them. The germline V gene encodes CDR1 MDHEN and CDR2 SYDVKM. CDR3 length equals 13 residues. In nucleotides, the CDR3 is TGTGCCAGCAGTTTATACAGGTTGGATGAAGCTTTCTTT. Translating gives CASSLYRLDEAFF. Drawing the rest from reference TRBV28 and TRBJ1-1, the complete variable domain is DVKVTQSSRYLVKRTGEKVFLECVQDMDHENMFWYRQDPGLGLRLIYFSYDVKMKEKGDIPEGYSVSREKKERFSLILESASTNQTSMYLCASSLYRLDEAFFGQGTRLTVV.

This chain uses TRBV5-4 with TRBJ2-5; D is perhaps TRBD1 (5 bases). This CDR3 has 15 amino acids. Germline values: CDR1 SGHNT, CDR2 YYREEE (reference sequence). Between the trimmed V and J ends, which lost 0 bases and 2 bases, there was a span of 11 bases. CDR3 in DNA: TGTGCCAGCAGCTTGGAAGGGGCGTTACAAGAGACCCAGTACTTC. It specifies CASSLEGALQETQYF.

This clone was seen only a few times. This rearrangement joins TRBV10-2 to TRBJ2-7; weak D call: TRBD2 (5 bases). In germline, CDR1 is WSHSY, CDR2 SAAADI. Trimming took 7 bases from V and 3 from J, leaving 13 bases between them. There are 13 residues in the CDR3. CDR3 region: CASNTPGSYEQYF. In DNA, the CDR3 is TGCGCCAGCAATACCCCGGGAAGCTACGAGCAGTACTTC.

The chain is built from TRBV11-2 and TRBJ1-1, with no clear D. V was shortened by 7 bases and J by 1 base, with 16 bases between the two germline ends. Germline loops: CDR1 SGHAT, CDR2 FQNNGV. This CDR3 has 15 residues. The CDR3 nucleotides are TGTGCCAGCACCGAAATGGGGAGGAGGAACACTGAAGCTTTCTTT. Translated: CASTEMGRRNTEAFF.

The J gene is TRBJ1-3, the V gene TRBV9; D unclear. In germline, CDR1 is SGDLS, CDR2 YYNGEE. V was trimmed by 0 bases and J by 4 bases, leaving 8 bases between them. There are 14 residues in the CDR3. The CDR3 region is CASSVDFPGNTIYF. DNA of the CDR3: TGTGCCAGCAGCGTAGACTTCCCCGGAAACACCATATATTTT.

The V and J genes are TRBV11-3 and TRBJ1-6; TRBD1 matches at 7 bases. J gave up 10 bases and V 5 bases, and 5 bases lay outside the gene matches. Germline V gene data show CDR1 as SGHNT and CDR2 as YENEEA. This CDR3 has 13 amino acids. The CDR3 DNA follows: TGTGCCAGCAGCGTAACAGGGGAATCACCCCTCCACTTT. It specifies CASSVTGESPLHF.

The chain employs TRBV6-5 and TRBJ2-5, with 9 bases lining up with TRBD2. Germline values: CDR1 MNHEY, CDR2 SVGAGI. V lost 4 bases, J lost 4 bases, and 7 bases stayed unmatched. The CDR3 is made up of 15 amino acids. This chain's CDR3 is CASSSTGGRGETQYF. DNA for the CDR3: TGTGCCAGCAGTTCGACCGGCGGGAGGGGAGAGACCCAGTACTTC.

The chain has TRBV11-2 and TRBJ2-1; maybe TRBD2 (7 bases). CDR1 is SGHAT, CDR2 FQNNGV, per germline. Trimming pared 1 base from V and 7 bases from J, leaving 14 bases between. This CDR3 is built from 15 residues. The CDR3 nucleotides read TGTGCCAGCAGCTTAGCAGGGGCGGGAGTAAATGAGCAGTTCTTC. Translated: CASSLAGAGVNEQFF. The full variable domain, in which reference TRBV11-2 and TRBJ2-1 provide the parts outside the CDR3, is EAGVAQSPRYKIIEKRQSVAFWCNPISGHATLYWYQQILGQGPKLLIQFQNNGVVDDSQLPKDRFSAERLKGVDSTLKIQPAKLEDSAVYLCASSLAGAGVNEQFFGPGTRLTVL.

The chain carries TRBV19 and TRBJ1-1; D is unresolved. The V and J ends lost 4 bases and 1 base respectively, with 13 bases between them. The CDR3 is 15 amino acids. The V gene's germline CDR1 is LNHDA and CDR2 SQIVND (reference sequence). CDR3 residues: CASSREDTPNTEAFF. DNA of the CDR3: TGTGCCAGTAGTAGGGAGGATACACCGAACACTGAAGCTTTCTTT. Looking up the rest from reference TRBV19 and TRBJ1-1 gives the full variable domain: DGGITQSPKYLFRKEGQNVTLSCEQNLNHDAMYWYRQDPGQGLRLIYYSQIVNDFQKGDIAEGYSVSREKKESFPLTVTSAQKNPTAFYLCASSREDTPNTEAFFGQGTRLTVV.

This chain links TRBV28 with TRBJ1-5; D unresolved. The CDR3 extends over 14 amino acids. V was trimmed by 1 base and J by 2 bases, leaving 6 bases between them. Per germline, CDR1 MDHEN and CDR2 SYDVKM. The CDR3 region is CASSLSSGNQPQHF. The CDR3 coding sequence is TGTGCCAGCAGTTTATCTTCGGGCAATCAGCCCCAGCATTTT.

V is TRBV11-2 and J is TRBJ2-2; D is possibly TRBD1 (5 bases). Germline lookup yields CDR1 SGHAT and CDR2 FQNNGV. The germline V and J ends were trimmed by 3 bases and 4 bases, with 12 bases remaining between them. The CDR3 covers 15 residues. The CDR3 spells CASSLPGWGTGELFF. CDR3 nucleotide sequence: TGTGCCAGCAGCTTGCCAGGGTGGGGCACCGGGGAGCTGTTTTTT.

J is TRBJ2-5 and V is TRBV5-1, with 13 bases matching TRBD2. With V trimmed by 2 bases and J by 2 bases, 3 bases remained unmatched. Per the germline V gene, CDR1 is SGHRS and CDR2 is YFSETQ. CDR3 length: 16 residues. The CDR3 region is CASSLLAGGSQETQYF. The CDR3 nucleotides read TGCGCCAGCAGCTTACTAGCGGGAGGGAGTCAAGAGACCCAGTACTTC. Based on the CDR3 plus reference TRBV5-1 and TRBJ2-5, the full variable domain is KAGVTQTPRYLIKTRGQQVTLSCSPISGHRSVSWYQQTPGQGLQFLFEYFSETQRNKGNFPGRFSGRQFSNSRSEMNVSTLELGDSALYLCASSLLAGGSQETQYFGPGTRLLVL.

The V gene is TRBV5-1, the J gene TRBJ1-4; D perhaps matches TRBD1 (6 bases). V was trimmed by 6 bases and J by 4 bases, leaving 13 bases between them. In germline, CDR1 is SGHRS, CDR2 YFSETQ. This CDR3 comprises 14 residues. The chain's CDR3 is CASNPTGVNEKLFF. The CDR3 nucleotides read TGCGCCAGCAACCCGACAGGAGTTAATGAAAAACTGTTTTTT.

This chain joins TRBV27 and TRBJ2-5; the D gene is possibly TRBD2 (5 bases). V was cut by 2 bases and J by 5 bases, with 15 bases left in between. The CDR3 is 15 residues long. Germline CDR1 and CDR2: MNHEY and SMNVEV (reference sequence). CDR3 region: CASSLVALSGETQYF. In DNA form, the CDR3 reads TGTGCCAGCAGTTTAGTTGCCCTTTCGGGGGAGACCCAGTACTTC.

This rearrangement joins TRBV15 to TRBJ1-4; no clear D. Germline CDR1 and CDR2: LNHNV and YYDKDF (reference sequence). V gave up 0 bases and J gave up 8 bases, with 13 bases separating them. The CDR3 consists of 15 residues. The CDR3, as DNA: TGTGCCACCAGCAGAGATCTTACAGCTTCGGAAAAACTGTTTTTT. Protein sequence: CATSRDLTASEKLFF.

Of note for this clone: The junction and the germline gene differ at one end; a read error may be behind it. This chain connects TRBV7-7 to TRBJ2-1, with 10 bases identical to TRBD2. Per the germline V gene, CDR1 is SSHAT and CDR2 is FNYEAQ (reference sequence). This CDR3 region has 17 residues. CDR3 sequence: CASSPGTSASSYNEQFF. In nucleotides, the CDR3 is TGTGCTAGCAGCCCCGGGACTAGCGCCAGCTCCTACAATGAGCAGTTCTTC.

The V and J genes are TRBV2 and TRBJ1-4, with a tentative D call TRBD1 (6 bases). This CDR3 is 16 amino acids long. CDR1 SNHLY and CDR2 FYNNEI come from the germline V gene. CDR3 sequence reads: CAIQGGGSGALGKLFF. CDR3 sequence (DNA): TGTGCGATCCAAGGCGGGGGATCGGGGGCGCTAGGTAAACTGTTTTTT.

The chain recombines TRBV7-6 with TRBJ2-1, with 10 bases aligning to TRBD2. This CDR3 is 15 amino acids long. The germline V gene encodes CDR1 SGHVS and CDR2 FNYEAQ. With V trimmed by 0 bases and J by 10 bases, 6 bases remained unmatched. The CDR3 region is CASSLAPSGSGEQFF. The CDR3 bases are TGTGCCAGCAGCTTAGCCCCTAGCGGGAGTGGCGAGCAGTTCTTC.

This clone has just a few counts. The genes are TRBV7-3 and TRBJ2-3; D is unresolved. Deletions cut 1 base from V and 2 bases from J, with 7 bases between. The CDR3 length is 14 residues. Germline loops: CDR1 SGHTA, CDR2 FQGTGA. The CDR3 is CASSLNSNTDTQYF. DNA for the CDR3: TGTGCCAGCAGCTTAAACAGTAACACAGATACGCAGTATTTT.

This chain connects TRBV18 to TRBJ2-1; D call uncertain. This CDR3 has 14 residues. Deletions cut 2 bases from V and 2 bases from J, with 7 bases between. Per germline, CDR1 KGHSH and CDR2 LQKENI. The CDR3 DNA follows: TGTGCCAGCTCACCAGGAGAACCCTACAATGAGCAGTTCTTC. Protein product: CASSPGEPYNEQFF.

V usage is TRBV6-2 or TRBV6-3 and J usage is TRBJ1-2, with no clear D. Germline lookup yields CDR1 MNHEY and CDR2 SVGEGT. This CDR3 is built from 14 residues. V lost 0 bases and J 6 bases, leaving 11 bases between the germline ends. In DNA, the CDR3 is TGTGCCAGCAGTTACTCGCGGGATCTTCATGGCTACACCTTC. Protein product: CASSYSRDLHGYTF.

This clone appeared a single time. The chain has TRBV6-5 and TRBJ2-7, with a weak D call TRBD2 (6 bases). V was shortened by 8 bases and J by 7 bases, with 15 bases between the two germline ends. This CDR3 region has 12 residues. Germline CDR1 and CDR2: MNHEY and SVGAGI. As DNA, the CDR3 is TGTGCCAGCTTTGATAGCGGAGGAGAGCAGTACGTC. This codes for CASFDSGGEQYV.